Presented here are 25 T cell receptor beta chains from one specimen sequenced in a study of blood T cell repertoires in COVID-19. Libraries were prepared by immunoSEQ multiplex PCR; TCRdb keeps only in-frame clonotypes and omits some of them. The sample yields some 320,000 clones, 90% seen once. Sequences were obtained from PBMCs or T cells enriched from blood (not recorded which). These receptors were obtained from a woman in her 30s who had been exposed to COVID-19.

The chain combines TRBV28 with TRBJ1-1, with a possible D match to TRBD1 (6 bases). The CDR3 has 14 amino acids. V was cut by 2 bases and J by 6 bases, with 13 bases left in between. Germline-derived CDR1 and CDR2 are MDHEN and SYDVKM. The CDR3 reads CASSLRGGGAEAFF. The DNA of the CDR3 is TGTGCCAGCAGTTTAAGAGGGGGGGGCGCTGAAGCTTTCTTT.

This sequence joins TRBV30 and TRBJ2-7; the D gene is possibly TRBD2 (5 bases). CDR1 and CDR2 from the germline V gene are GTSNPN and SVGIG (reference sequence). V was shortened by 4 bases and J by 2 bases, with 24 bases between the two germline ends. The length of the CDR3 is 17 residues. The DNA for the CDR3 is TGTGCCTGGAAACCCCTACCCGGACTTCGAACGGCCTACGAGCAGTACTTC. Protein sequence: CAWKPLPGLRTAYEQYF.

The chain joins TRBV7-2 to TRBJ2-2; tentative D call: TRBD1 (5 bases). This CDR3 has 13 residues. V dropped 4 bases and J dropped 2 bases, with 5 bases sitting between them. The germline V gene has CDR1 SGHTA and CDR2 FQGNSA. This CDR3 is CASSWTNTGELFF. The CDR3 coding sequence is TGTGCCAGCAGCTGGACAAACACCGGGGAGCTGTTTTTT.

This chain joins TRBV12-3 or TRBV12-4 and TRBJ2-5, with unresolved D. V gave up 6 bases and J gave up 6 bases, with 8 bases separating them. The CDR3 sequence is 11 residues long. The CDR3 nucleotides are TGTGCCAGCAGCCGCGGCCAGACCCAGTACTTC. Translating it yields CASSRGQTQYF.

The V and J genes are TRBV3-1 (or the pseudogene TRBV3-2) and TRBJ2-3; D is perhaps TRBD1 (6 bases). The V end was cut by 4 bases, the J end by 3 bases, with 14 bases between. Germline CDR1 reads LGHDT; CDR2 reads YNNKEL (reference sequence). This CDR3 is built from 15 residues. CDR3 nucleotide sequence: TGTGCCAGCAGCCCAATGCAGGGGTATACAGATACGCAGTATTTT. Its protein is CASSPMQGYTDTQYF.

The CDR3, as DNA: TGCAGCGTACAGTCCGGACAGTACAATGAGCAGTTCTTC. This codes for CSVQSGQYNEQFF. V is TRBV29-1 and J is TRBJ2-1; D is possibly TRBD1 (6 bases). CDR3 length equals 13 residues. Germline values: CDR1 SQVTM, CDR2 ANQGSEA. V lost 6 bases to trimming and J lost 4 bases, with 13 bases between them.

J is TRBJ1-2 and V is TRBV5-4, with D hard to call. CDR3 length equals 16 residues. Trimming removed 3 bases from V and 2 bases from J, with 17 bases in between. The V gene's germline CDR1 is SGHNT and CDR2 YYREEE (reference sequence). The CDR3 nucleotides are TGTGCCAGCAGCTCAGACGCGGAGGGTTACAACTATGGCTACACCTTC. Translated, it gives CASSSDAEGYNYGYTF.

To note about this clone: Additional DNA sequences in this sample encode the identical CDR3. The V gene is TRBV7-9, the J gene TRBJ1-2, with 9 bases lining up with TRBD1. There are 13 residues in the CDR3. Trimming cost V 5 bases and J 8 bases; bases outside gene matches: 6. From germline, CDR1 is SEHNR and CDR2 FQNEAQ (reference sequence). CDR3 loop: CASSTGTGGGYTF. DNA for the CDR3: TGTGCCAGCAGCACAGGCACAGGGGGCGGCTACACCTTC.

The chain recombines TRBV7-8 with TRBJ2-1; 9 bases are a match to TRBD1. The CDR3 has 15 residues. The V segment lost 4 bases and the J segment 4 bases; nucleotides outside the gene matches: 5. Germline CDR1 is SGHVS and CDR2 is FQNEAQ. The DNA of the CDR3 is TGTGCCAGCAGCTCAACCGGGACAGGGTACAATGAGCAGTTCTTC. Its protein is CASSSTGTGYNEQFF.

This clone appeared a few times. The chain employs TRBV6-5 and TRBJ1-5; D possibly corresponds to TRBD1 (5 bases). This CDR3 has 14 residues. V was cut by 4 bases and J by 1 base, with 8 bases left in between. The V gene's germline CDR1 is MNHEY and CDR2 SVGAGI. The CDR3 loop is CASSSRQSNQPQHF. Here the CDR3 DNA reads TGTGCCAGCAGTTCAAGACAGAGCAATCAGCCCCAGCATTTT.

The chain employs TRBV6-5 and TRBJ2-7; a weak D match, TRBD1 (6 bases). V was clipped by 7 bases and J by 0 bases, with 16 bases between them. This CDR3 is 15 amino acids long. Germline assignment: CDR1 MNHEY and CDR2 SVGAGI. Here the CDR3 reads CASNRRQVSSYEQYF. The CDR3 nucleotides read TGTGCCAGCAACAGACGACAGGTTAGCTCCTACGAGCAGTACTTC.

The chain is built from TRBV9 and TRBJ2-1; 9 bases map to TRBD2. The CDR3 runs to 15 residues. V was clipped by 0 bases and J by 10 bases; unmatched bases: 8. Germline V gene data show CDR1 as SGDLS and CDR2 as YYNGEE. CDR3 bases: TGTGCCAGCAGCGTAGAGGCGGGGGGGCCTGGGGAGCAGTTCTTC. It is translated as CASSVEAGGPGEQFF.

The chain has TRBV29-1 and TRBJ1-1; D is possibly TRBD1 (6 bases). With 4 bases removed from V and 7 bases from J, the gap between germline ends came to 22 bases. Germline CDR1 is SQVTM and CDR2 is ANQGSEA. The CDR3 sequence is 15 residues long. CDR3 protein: CSVVGGWGPRVEAFF. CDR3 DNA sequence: TGCAGCGTTGTCGGCGGGTGGGGGCCAAGGGTTGAAGCTTTCTTT.

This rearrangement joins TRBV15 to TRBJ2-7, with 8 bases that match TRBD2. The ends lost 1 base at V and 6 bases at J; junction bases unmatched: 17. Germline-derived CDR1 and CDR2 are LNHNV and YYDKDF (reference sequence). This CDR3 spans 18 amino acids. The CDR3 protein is CATSRGERLARSSFEQYF. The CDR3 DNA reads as TGTGCCACCAGCAGAGGGGAAAGACTAGCGCGATCTTCTTTCGAGCAGTACTTC.

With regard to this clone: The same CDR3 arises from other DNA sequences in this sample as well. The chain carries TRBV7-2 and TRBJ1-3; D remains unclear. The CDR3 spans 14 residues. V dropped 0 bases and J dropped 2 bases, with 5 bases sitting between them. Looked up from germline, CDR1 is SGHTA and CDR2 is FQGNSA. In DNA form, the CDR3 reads TGTGCCAGCAGCTTAGCGGGAGCTGGAAACACCATATATTTT. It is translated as CASSLAGAGNTIYF.

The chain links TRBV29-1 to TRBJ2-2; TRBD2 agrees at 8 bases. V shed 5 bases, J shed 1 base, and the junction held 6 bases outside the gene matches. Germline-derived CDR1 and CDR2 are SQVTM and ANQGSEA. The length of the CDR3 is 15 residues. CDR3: CSVYSRGGNTGELFF. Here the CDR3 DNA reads TGCAGCGTTTATTCCCGGGGGGGGAACACCGGGGAGCTGTTTTTT.

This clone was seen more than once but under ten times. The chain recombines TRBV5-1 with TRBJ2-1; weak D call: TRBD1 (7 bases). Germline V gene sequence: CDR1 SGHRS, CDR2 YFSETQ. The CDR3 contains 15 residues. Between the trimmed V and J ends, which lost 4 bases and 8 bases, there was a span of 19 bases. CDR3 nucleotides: TGCGCCAGCAGCCCAGGCTTTGGAGGGGGCCATGAGCAGTTCTTC. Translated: CASSPGFGGGHEQFF.

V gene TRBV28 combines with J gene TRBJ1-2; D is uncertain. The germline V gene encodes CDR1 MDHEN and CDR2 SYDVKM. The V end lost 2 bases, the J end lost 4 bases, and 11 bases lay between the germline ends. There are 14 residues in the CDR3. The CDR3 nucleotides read TGTGCCAGCAGTTTAGGAGCCAGTGGCTATGGCTACACCTTC. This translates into CASSLGASGYGYTF.

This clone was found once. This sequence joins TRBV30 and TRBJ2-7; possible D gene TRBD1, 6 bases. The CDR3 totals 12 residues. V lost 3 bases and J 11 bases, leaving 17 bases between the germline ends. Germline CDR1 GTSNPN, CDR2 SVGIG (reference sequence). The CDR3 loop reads CAWRGRGKLEYF. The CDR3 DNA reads TGTGCCTGGAGGGGAAGGGGGAAGTTGGAGTACTTC.

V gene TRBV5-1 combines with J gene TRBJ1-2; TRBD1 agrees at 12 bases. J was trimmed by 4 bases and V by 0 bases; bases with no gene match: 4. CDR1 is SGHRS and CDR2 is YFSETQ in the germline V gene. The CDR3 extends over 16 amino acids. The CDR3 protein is CASSLGGTGGFYGYTF. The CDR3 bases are TGCGCCAGCAGCTTGGGAGGGACAGGGGGCTTCTATGGCTACACCTTC. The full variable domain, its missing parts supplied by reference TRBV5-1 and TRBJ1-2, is KAGVTQTPRYLIKTRGQQVTLSCSPISGHRSVSWYQQTPGQGLQFLFEYFSETQRNKGNFPGRFSGRQFSNSRSEMNVSTLELGDSALYLCASSLGGTGGFYGYTFGSGTRLTVV.

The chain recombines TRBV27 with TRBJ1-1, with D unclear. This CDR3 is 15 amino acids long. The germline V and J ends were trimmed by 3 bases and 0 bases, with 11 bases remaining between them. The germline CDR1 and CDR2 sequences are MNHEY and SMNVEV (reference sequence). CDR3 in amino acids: CASSFNRNLNTEAFF. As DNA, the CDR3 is TGTGCCAGCAGTTTTAATAGAAATCTGAACACTGAAGCTTTCTTT.

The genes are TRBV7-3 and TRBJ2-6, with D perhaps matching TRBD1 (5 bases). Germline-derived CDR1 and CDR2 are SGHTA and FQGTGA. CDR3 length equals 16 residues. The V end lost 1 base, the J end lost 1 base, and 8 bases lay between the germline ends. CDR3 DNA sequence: TGTGCCAGCAGCTTAATAGACAGATCTGGGGCCAACGTCCTGACTTTC. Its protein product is CASSLIDRSGANVLTF.

This chain's CDR3 is CASSSPNNEQFF. DNA for the CDR3: TGCGCCAGCAGCTCCCCAAACAATGAGCAGTTCTTC. The gene calls are TRBV5-1 and TRBJ2-1, with D uncertain. The germline V gene has CDR1 SGHRS and CDR2 YFSETQ. The V end lost 3 bases, the J end lost 5 bases, and 6 bases lay between the germline ends. CDR3 size: 12 residues.

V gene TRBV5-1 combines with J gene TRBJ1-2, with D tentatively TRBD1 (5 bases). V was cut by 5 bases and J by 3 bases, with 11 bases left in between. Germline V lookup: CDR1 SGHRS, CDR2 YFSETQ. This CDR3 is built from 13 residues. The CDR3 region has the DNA TGCGCCAGCAGACCTGACAGTTACTATGGCTACACCTTC. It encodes CASRPDSYYGYTF.

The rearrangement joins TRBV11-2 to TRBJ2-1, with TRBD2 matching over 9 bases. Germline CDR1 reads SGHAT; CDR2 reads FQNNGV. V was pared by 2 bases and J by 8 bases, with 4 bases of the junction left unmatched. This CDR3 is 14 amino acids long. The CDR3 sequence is CASSLRTSAHEQFF. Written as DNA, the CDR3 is TGTGCCAGCAGCTTACGGACTAGCGCGCATGAGCAGTTCTTC.